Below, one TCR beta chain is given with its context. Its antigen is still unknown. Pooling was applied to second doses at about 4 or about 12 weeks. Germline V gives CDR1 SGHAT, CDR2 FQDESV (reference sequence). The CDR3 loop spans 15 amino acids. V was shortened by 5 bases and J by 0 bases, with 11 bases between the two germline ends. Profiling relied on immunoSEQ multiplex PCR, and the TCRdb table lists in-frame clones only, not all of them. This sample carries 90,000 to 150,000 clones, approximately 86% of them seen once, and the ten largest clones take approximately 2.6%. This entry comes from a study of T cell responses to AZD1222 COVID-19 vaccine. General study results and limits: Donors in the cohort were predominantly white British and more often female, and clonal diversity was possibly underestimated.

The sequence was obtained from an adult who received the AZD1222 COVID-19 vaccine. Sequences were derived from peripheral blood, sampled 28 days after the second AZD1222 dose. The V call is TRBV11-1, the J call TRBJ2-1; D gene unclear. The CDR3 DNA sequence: TGTGCCAGCAGCCAGATTAAGACCTCCTACAATGAGCAGTTCTTC. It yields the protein CASSQIKTSYNEQFF. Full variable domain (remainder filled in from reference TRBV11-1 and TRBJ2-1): EAEVAQSPRYKITEKSQAVAFWCDPISGHATLYWYRQILGQGPELLVQFQDESVVDDSQLPKDRFSAERLKGVDSTLKIQPAELGDSAMYLCASSQIKTSYNEQFFGPGTRLTVL.